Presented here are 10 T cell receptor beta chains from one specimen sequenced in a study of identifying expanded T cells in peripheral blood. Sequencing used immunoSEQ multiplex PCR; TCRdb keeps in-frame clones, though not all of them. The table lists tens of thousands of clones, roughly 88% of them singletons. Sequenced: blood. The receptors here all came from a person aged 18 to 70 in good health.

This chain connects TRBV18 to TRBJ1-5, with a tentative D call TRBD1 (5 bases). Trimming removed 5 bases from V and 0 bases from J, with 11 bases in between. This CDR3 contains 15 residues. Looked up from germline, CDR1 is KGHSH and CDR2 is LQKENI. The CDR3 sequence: CASSRTSDSNQPQHF. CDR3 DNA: TGTGCCAGCTCAAGGACATCCGATAGCAATCAGCCCCAGCATTTT.

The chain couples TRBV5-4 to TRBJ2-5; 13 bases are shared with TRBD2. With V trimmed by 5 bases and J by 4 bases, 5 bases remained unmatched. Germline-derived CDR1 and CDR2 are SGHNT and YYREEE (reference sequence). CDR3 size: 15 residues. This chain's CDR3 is CASSRTSGSSETQYF. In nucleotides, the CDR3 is TGTGCCAGCAGTCGGACTAGCGGGAGTTCAGAGACCCAGTACTTC.

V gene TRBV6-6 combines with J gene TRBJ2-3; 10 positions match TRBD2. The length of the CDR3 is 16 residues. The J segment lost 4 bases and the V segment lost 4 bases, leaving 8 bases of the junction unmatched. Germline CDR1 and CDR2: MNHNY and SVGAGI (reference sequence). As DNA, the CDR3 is TGTGCCAGCAGTTTTCTAGCGGGAGCGAAAGCAGATACGCAGTATTTT. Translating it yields CASSFLAGAKADTQYF.

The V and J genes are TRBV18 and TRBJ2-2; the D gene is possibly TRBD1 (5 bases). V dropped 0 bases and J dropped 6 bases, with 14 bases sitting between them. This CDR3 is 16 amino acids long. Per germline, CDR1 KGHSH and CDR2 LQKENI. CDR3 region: CASSPPSARVAGELFF. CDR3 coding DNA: TGTGCCAGCTCACCACCGAGCGCCAGGGTGGCCGGGGAGCTGTTTTTT.

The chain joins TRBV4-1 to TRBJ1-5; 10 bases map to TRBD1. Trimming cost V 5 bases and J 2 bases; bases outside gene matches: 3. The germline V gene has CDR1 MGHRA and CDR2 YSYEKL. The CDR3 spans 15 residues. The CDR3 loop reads CASSYGTGGNQPQHF. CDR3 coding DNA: TGCGCCAGCAGCTATGGGACAGGGGGCAATCAGCCCCAGCATTTT.

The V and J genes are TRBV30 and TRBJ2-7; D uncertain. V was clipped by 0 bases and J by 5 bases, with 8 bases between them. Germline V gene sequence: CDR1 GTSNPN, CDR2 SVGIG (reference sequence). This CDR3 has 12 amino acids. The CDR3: CAWSVRQDEQYF. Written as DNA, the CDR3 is TGTGCCTGGAGTGTACGGCAAGACGAGCAGTACTTC.

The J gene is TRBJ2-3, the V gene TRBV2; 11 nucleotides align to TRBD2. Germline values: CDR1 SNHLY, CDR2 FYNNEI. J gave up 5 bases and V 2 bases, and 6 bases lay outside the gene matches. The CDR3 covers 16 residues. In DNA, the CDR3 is TGTGCCAGCAGTGAAATAGCGGGGGGGCTAGGAGATACGCAGTATTTT. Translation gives CASSEIAGGLGDTQYF.

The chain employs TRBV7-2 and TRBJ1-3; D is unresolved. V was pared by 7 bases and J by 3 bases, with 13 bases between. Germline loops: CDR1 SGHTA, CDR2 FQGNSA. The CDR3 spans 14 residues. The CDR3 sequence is CASKRGPDGNTIYF. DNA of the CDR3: TGTGCCAGCAAACGAGGTCCTGATGGAAACACCATATATTTT.

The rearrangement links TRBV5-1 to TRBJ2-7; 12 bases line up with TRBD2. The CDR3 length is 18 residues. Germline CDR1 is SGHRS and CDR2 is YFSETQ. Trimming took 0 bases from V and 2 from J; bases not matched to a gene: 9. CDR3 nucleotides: TGCGCCAGCAGCTTGGGGTCTAGCGGGAGGGCTGGGGCCTACGAGCAGTACTTC. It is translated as CASSLGSSGRAGAYEQYF.

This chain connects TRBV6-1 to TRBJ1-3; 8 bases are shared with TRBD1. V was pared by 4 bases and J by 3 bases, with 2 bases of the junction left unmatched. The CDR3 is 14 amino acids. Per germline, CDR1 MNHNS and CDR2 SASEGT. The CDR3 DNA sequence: TGTGCCAGCAGTGGACAGGGGAATGGAAACACCATATATTTT. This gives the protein CASSGQGNGNTIYF.